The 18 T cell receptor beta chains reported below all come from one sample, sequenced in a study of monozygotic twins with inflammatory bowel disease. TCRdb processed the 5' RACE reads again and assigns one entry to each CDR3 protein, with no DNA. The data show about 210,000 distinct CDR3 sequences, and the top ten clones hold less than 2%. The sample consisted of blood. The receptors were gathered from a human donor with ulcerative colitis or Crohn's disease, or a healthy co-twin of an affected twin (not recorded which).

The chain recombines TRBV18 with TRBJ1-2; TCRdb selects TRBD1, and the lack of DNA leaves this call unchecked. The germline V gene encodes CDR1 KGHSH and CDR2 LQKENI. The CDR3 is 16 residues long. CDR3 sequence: CASSPAGTGANYGYTF.

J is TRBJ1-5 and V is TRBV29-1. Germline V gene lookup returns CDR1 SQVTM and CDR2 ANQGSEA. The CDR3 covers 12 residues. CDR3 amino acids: CSVAFSNQPQHF.

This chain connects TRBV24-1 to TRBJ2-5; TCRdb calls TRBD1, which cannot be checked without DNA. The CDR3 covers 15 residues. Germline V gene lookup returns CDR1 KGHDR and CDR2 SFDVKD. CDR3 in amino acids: CATSEGVEEQETQYF.

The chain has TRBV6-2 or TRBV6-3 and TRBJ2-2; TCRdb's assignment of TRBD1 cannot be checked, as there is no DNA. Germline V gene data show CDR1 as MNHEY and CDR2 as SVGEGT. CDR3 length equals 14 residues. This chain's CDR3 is CASRLQDRAGELFF.

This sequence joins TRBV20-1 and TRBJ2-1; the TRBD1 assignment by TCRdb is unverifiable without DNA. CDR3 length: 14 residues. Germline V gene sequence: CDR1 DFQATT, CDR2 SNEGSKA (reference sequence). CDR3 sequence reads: CSAIRGLAPNEQFF.

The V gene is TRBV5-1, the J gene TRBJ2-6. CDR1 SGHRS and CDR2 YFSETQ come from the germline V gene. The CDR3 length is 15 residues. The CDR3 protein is CASSLKISGANVLTF.

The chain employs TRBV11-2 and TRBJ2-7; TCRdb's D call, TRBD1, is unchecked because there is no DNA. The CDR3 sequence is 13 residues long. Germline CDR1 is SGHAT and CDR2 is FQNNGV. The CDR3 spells CASSRDRGPEQYF.

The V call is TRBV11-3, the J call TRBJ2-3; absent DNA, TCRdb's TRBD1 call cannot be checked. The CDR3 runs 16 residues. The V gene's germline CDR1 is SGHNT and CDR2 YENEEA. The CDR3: CASSFGTGVLTDTQYF.

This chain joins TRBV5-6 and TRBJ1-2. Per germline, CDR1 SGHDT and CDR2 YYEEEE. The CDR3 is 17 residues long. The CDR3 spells CASRARVRVLWGYGYTF.

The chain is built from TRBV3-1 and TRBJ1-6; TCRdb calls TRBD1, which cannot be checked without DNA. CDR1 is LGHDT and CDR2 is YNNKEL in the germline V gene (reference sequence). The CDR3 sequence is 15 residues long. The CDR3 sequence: CASSQGTGGATPLHF. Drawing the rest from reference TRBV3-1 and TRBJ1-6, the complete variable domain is DTAVSQTPKYLVTQMGNDKSIKCEQNLGHDTMYWYKQDSKKFLKIMFSYNNKELIINETVPNRFSPKSPDKAHLNLHINSLELGDSAVYFCASSQGTGGATPLHFGNGTRLTVT.

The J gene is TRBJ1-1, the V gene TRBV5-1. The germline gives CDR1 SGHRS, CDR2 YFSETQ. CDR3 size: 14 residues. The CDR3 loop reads CASSLDQVNTEAFF. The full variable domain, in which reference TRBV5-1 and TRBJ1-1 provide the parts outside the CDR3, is KAGVTQTPRYLIKTRGQQVTLSCSPISGHRSVSWYQQTPGQGLQFLFEYFSETQRNKGNFPGRFSGRQFSNSRSEMNVSTLELGDSALYLCASSLDQVNTEAFFGQGTRLTVV.

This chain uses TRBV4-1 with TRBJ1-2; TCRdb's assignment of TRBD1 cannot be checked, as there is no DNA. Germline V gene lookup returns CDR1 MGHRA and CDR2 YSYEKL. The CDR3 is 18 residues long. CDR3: CASSHTLPRQGATNGYTF.

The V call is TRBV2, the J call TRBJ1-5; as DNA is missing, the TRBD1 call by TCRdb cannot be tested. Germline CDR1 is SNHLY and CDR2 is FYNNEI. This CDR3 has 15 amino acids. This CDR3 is CASSYDWGAKQPQHF.

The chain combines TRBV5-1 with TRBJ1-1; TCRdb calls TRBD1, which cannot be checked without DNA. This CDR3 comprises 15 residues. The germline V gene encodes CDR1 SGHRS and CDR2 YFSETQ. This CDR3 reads CASSSWDSANTEAFF.

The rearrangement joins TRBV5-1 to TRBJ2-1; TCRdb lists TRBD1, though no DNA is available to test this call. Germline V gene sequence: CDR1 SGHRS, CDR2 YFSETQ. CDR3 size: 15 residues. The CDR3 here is CASSLAVGGYNEQFF.

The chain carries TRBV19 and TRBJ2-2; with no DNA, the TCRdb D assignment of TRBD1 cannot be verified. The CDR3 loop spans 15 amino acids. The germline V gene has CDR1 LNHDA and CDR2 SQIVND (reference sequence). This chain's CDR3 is CASRARDTDTGELFF.

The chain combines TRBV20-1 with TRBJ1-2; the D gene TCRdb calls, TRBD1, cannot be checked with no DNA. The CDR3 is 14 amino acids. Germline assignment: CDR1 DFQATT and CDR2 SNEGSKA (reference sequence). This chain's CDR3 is CSARKPGQESGYTF.

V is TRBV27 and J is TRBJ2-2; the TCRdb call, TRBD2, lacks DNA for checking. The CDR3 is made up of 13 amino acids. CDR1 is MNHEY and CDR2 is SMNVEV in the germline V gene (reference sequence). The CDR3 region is CASSPPPPGELFF.